Below are 13 T cell receptor beta chains sequenced from a single sample in a study of CD8+ T cells in alopecia areata. Following extraction, RNA underwent reverse transcription to cDNA, which served as the sequencing template. Profiled with immunoSEQ multiplex PCR; TCRdb holds only in-frame clones, not every one. The sample lists around 120,000 clones; about two fifths were seen once. Specimen: CD4+ T cells sorted from blood. The receptors come from a human donor with alopecia areata.

This clone has more than one count but fewer than ten. The rearrangement uses TRBV28 and TRBJ2-4; possibly TRBD1 or TRBD2 for D (5 bases each). Germline CDR1 and CDR2: MDHEN and SYDVKM. This CDR3 region has 13 residues. Trimming removed 4 bases at V and 7 bases at J, with 11 bases between. The CDR3 protein is CASSSGTINIQYF. CDR3 bases: TGTGCCAGCAGTTCCGGGACGATCAACATTCAGTACTTC.

This clone was seen more than once but under ten times. This sequence joins TRBV7-2 and TRBJ1-1; D is possibly TRBD1 (6 bases). This CDR3 is built from 16 residues. The V end was cut by 1 base, the J end by 5 bases, with 17 bases between. Germline CDR1 SGHTA, CDR2 FQGNSA. The CDR3 here is CASSLVGPGAGTEAFF. CDR3 bases: TGTGCCAGCAGCTTAGTTGGGCCGGGGGCAGGTACTGAAGCTTTCTTT.

This chain uses TRBV25-1 with TRBJ2-3, with D tentatively TRBD2 (6 bases). The CDR3 totals 13 residues. Germline V gives CDR1 MGHDK, CDR2 SYGVNS. V lost 0 bases to trimming and J lost 11 bases, with 12 bases between them. Written as DNA, the CDR3 is TGTGCCAGCAGTGAATATCCCGGGGGAGGGCAGTATTTT. This gives the protein CASSEYPGGGQYF.

The J gene is TRBJ1-1, the V gene TRBV29-1; no definite D call. V was shortened by 6 bases and J by 1 base, with 9 bases between the two germline ends. The CDR3 runs 12 residues. CDR1 is SQVTM and CDR2 is ANQGSEA in the germline V gene. CDR3 protein: CSVGFGNTEAFF. The DNA for the CDR3 is TGCAGCGTGGGCTTCGGGAACACTGAAGCTTTCTTT.

This clone has more than one count but fewer than ten. V usage is TRBV7-2 and J usage is TRBJ2-5; 7 nucleotides match TRBD2. V dropped 0 bases and J dropped 5; count of bases not matched to a gene: 6. Looked up from germline, CDR1 is SGHTA and CDR2 is FQGNSA. The CDR3 totals 15 residues. The CDR3 here is CASSLAKGRAETQYF. The DNA of the CDR3 is TGTGCCAGCAGCTTAGCGAAGGGGAGGGCGGAGACCCAGTACTTC. Full variable domain (outside the CDR3, taken from reference TRBV7-2 and TRBJ2-5): GAGVSQSPSNKVTEKGKDVELRCDPISGHTALYWYRQSLGQGLEFLIYFQGNSAPDKSGLPSDRFSAERTGGSVSTLTIQRTQQEDSAVYLCASSLAKGRAETQYFGPGTRLLVL.

This clone has just a few counts. CDR3 protein: CASEGQNSYEQYF. The CDR3 DNA follows: TGTGCCAGCGAGGGACAGAACTCCTACGAGCAGTACTTC. This chain connects TRBV2 to TRBJ2-7, with 7 bases lining up with TRBD1. Germline CDR1 and CDR2: SNHLY and FYNNEI. This CDR3 spans 13 amino acids. Trimming at V came to 8 bases and at J to 0 bases, leaving 4 bases not matched to a gene.

This clone was observed a handful of times. The chain links TRBV29-1 to TRBJ2-2; D is possibly TRBD1 (5 bases). Germline V gene sequence: CDR1 SQVTM, CDR2 ANQGSEA. The CDR3 loop spans 15 amino acids. V was shortened by 7 bases and J by 7 bases, with 22 bases between the two germline ends. The CDR3 protein is CSANPAGNLGGELFF. The CDR3 region has the DNA TGCAGCGCCAACCCGGCAGGGAATCTTGGCGGGGAGCTGTTTTTT.

This clone was seen a handful of times. The chain employs TRBV2 and TRBJ2-7; D remains unclear. Germline V CDR1 and CDR2: SNHLY, FYNNEI. Trimming took off 5 bases at V and 6 bases at J, with 17 bases between the two ends. The CDR3 totals 14 residues. For the CDR3, the DNA is TGTGCCAGCAGTCTTGGGCACGGACCCTCCGAGCAGTACTTC. Translated: CASSLGHGPSEQYF. The full variable domain, in which reference TRBV2 and TRBJ2-7 provide the parts outside the CDR3, is EPEVTQTPSHQVTQMGQEVILRCVPISNHLYFYWYRQILGQKVEFLVSFYNNEISEKSEIFDDQFSVERPDGSNFTLKIRSTKLEDSAMYFCASSLGHGPSEQYFGPGTRLTVT.

J is TRBJ2-5 and V is TRBV27, with D tentatively TRBD1 (6 bases). The CDR3 covers 16 residues. Per germline, CDR1 MNHEY and CDR2 SMNVEV (reference sequence). V lost 4 bases, J lost 6 bases, and 21 bases lay in between. The CDR3 region has the DNA TGTGCCAGCAGTTCCCAATATACAAGACAGGCCAAGACCCAGTACTTC. Translated: CASSSQYTRQAKTQYF.

V usage is TRBV30 and J usage is TRBJ2-7, with 7 positions matching TRBD1. There are 13 residues in the CDR3. Germline V gene lookup returns CDR1 GTSNPN and CDR2 SVGIG (reference sequence). With V trimmed by 3 bases and J by 7 bases, 9 bases remained unmatched. The DNA of the CDR3 is TGTGCCTGGAGCCCGGGACAGTTGGGGGAGCAGTACTTC. This gives the protein CAWSPGQLGEQYF.

CDR3 in DNA: TGTGCCTGGAGTGTAAATAGGCTTTACAATGAGCAGTTCTTC. Translating gives CAWSVNRLYNEQFF. The chain carries TRBV30 and TRBJ2-1; D is unresolved. V lost 0 bases and J lost 4, with 10 bases in between. The V gene's germline CDR1 is GTSNPN and CDR2 SVGIG (reference sequence). The CDR3 is 14 residues long.

The chain joins TRBV11-2 to TRBJ2-7; D is ambiguous. V dropped 0 bases and J dropped 3 bases, with 12 bases sitting between them. This CDR3 has 15 residues. CDR1 and CDR2 (germline): SGHAT, FQNNGV. This CDR3 reads CASSLDLPTYYEQYF. The CDR3 DNA sequence: TGTGCCAGCAGCTTAGACCTCCCCACCTACTACGAGCAGTACTTC.

The V and J genes are TRBV30 and TRBJ2-6; no firm D call. Trimming shortened V by 5 bases and J by 1 base, and 6 bases separated the two germline ends. Germline assignment: CDR1 GTSNPN and CDR2 SVGIG (reference sequence). The CDR3 runs 13 residues. The CDR3 loop is CAWQVSGANVLTF. The DNA for the CDR3 is TGTGCCTGGCAGGTATCTGGGGCCAACGTCCTGACTTTC.